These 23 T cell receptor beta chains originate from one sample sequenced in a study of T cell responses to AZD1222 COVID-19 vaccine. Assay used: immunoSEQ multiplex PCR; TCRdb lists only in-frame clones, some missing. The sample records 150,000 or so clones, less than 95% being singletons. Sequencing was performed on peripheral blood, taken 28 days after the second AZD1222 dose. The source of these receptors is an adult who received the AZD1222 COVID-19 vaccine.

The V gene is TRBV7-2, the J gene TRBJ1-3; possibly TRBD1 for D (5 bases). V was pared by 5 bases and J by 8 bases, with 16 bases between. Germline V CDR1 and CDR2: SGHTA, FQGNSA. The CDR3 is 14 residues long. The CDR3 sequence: CASSPRTAGDTIYF. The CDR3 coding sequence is TGTGCCAGCAGCCCACGGACGGCGGGGGACACCATATATTTT.

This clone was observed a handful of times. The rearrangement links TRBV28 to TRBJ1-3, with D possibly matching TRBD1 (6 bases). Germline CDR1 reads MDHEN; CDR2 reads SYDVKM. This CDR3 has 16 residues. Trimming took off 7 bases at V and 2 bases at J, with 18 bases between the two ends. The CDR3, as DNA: TGTGCCAGCACAAAGGGGGGCGCCGTGACTGGAAACACCATATATTTT. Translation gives CASTKGGAVTGNTIYF.

CDR3 sequence: CASSAPRQEVFLYEQYF. DNA of the CDR3: TGTGCCAGCAGCGCCCCTCGACAGGAGGTTTTCCTCTACGAGCAGTACTTC. The chain is built from TRBV11-2 and TRBJ2-7; weak D call: TRBD1 (6 bases). The V end lost 5 bases, the J end lost 3 bases, and 23 bases lay between the germline ends. The CDR3 totals 17 residues. CDR1 SGHAT and CDR2 FQNNGV come from the germline V gene.

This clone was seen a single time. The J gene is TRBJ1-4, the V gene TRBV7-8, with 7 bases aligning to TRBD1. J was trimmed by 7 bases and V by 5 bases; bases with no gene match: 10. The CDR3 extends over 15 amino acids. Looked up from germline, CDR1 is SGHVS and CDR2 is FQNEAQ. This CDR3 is CASSPNTGAGEKLFF. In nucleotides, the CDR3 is TGTGCCAGCAGCCCGAATACAGGGGCGGGTGAAAAACTGTTTTTT.

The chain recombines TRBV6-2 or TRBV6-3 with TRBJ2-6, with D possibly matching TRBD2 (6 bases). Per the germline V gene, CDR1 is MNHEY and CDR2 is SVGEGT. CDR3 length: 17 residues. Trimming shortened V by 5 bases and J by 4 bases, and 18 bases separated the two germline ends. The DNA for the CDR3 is TGTGCCAGCAGTCACCTCGCCCGGGGGTCGGGGGCCAACGTCCTGACTTTC. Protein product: CASSHLARGSGANVLTF.

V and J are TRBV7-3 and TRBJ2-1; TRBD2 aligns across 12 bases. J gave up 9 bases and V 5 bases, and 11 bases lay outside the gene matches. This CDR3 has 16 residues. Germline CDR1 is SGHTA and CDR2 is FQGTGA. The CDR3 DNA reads TGTGCCAGCAGCCCCCGGGGACTAGCGGGTGGAAGTGAGCAGTTCTTC. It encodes CASSPRGLAGGSEQFF. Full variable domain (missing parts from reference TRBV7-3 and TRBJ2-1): GAGVSQTPSNKVTEKGKYVELRCDPISGHTALYWYRQSLGQGPEFLIYFQGTGAADDSGLPNDRFFAVRPEGSVSTLKIQRTERGDSAVYLCASSPRGLAGGSEQFFGPGTRLTVL.

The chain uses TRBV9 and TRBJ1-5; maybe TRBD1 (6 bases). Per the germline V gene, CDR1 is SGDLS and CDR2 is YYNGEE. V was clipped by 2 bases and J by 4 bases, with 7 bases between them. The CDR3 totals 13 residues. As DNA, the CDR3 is TGTGCCAGCAGCGTGAGGGGGAATCAGCCCCAGCATTTT. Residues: CASSVRGNQPQHF.

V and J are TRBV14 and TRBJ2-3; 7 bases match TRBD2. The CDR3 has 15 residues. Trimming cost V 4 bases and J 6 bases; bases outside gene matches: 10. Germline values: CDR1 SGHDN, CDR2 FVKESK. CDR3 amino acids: CASSPLGLGGDTQYF. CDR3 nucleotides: TGTGCCAGCAGCCCCCTAGGACTAGGCGGGGATACGCAGTATTTT.

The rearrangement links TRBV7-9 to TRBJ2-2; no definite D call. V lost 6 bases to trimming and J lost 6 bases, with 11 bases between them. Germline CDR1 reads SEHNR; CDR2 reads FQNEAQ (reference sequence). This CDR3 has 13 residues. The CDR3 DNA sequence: TGTGCCAGCAGTTCCTTAGGTCCCGGGGAGCTGTTTTTT. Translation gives CASSSLGPGELFF.

CDR3 loop: CASSLAASGSPSAELFF. The CDR3 DNA sequence: TGTGCCAGCAGCCTAGCGGCTAGCGGGAGCCCGTCGGCCGAGCTGTTTTTT. The chain employs TRBV4-2 and TRBJ2-2; TRBD2 aligns across 10 bases. The CDR3 consists of 17 residues. Germline V gene data show CDR1 as LGHNA and CDR2 as YNFKEQ. V was clipped by 4 bases and J by 11 bases; unmatched bases: 16.

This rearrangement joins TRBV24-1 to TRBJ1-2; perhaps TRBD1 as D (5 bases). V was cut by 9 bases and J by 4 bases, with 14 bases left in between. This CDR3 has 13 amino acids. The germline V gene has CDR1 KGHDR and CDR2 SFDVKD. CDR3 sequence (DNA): TGTGCCACCCGGAGTACCGGGGGCTATGGCTACACCTTC. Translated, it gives CATRSTGGYGYTF.

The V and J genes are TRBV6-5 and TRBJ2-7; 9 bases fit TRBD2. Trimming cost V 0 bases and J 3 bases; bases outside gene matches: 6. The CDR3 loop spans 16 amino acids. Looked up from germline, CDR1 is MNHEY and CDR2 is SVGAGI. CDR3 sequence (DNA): TGTGCCAGCAGTTACTCGGGCGGGGGGGGCCTCTACGAGCAGTACTTC. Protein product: CASSYSGGGGLYEQYF.

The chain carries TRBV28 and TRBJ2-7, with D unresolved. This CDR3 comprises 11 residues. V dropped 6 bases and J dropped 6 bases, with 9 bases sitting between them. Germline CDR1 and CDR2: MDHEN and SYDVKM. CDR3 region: CASRFIGEQYF. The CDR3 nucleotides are TGTGCCAGCAGGTTTATTGGCGAGCAGTACTTC.

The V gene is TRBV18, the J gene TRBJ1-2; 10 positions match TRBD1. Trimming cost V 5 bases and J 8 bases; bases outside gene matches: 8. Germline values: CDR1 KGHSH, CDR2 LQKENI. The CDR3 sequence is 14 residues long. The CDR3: CASSSTGGAGGYTF. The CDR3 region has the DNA TGTGCCAGCTCATCGACAGGGGGCGCGGGGGGCTACACCTTC.

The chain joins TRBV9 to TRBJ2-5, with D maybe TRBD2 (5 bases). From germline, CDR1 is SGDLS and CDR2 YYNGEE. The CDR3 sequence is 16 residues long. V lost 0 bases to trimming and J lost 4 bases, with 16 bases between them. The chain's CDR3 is CASSVGGNSGSETQYF. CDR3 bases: TGTGCCAGCAGCGTAGGGGGTAACAGCGGATCAGAGACCCAGTACTTC.

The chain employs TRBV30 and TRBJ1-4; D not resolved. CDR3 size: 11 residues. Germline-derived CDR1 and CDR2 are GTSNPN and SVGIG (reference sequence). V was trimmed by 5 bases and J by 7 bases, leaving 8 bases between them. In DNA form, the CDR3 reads TGTGCCTGGGGAGGGTTTGAAAAACTGTTTTTT. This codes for CAWGGFEKLFF. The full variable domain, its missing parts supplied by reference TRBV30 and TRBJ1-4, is SQTIHQWPATLVQPVGSPLSLECTVEGTSNPNLYWYRQAAGRGLQLLFYSVGIGQISSEVPQNLSASRPQDRQFILSSKKLLLSDSGFYLCAWGGFEKLFFGSGTQLSVL.

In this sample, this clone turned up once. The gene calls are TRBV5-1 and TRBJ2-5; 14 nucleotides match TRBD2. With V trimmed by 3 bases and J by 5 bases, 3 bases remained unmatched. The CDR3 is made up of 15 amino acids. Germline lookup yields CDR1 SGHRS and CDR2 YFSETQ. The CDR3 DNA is TGCGCCAGCAGCTCCGGACTAGCGGGGGGCGAGACCCAGTACTTC. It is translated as CASSSGLAGGETQYF.

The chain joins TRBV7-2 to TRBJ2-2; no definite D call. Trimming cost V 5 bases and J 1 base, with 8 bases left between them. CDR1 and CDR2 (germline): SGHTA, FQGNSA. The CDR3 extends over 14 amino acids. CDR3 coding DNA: TGTGCCAGCAGCATACGACAGAACACCGGGGAGCTGTTTTTT. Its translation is CASSIRQNTGELFF. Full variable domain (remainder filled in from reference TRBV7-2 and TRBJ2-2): GAGVSQSPSNKVTEKGKDVELRCDPISGHTALYWYRQSLGQGLEFLIYFQGNSAPDKSGLPSDRFSAERTGGSVSTLTIQRTQQEDSAVYLCASSIRQNTGELFFGEGSRLTVL.

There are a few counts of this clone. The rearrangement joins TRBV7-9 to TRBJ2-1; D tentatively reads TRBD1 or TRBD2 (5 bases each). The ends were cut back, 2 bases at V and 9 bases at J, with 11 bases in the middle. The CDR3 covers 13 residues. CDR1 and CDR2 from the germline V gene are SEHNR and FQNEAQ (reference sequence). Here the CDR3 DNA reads TGTGCCAGCAGCTTACGGGACCAACTTGAGCAGTTCTTC. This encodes CASSLRDQLEQFF.

CDR3: CASSSSVSGQPQHF. The DNA of the CDR3 is TGTGCCAGCAGTTCATCGGTTTCGGGGCAGCCCCAGCATTTT. The chain is built from TRBV6-2 or TRBV6-3 and TRBJ1-5; D is unresolved. The V end lost 4 bases, the J end lost 7 bases, and 14 bases lay between the germline ends. The CDR3 consists of 14 residues. The germline gives CDR1 MNHEY, CDR2 SVGEGT.

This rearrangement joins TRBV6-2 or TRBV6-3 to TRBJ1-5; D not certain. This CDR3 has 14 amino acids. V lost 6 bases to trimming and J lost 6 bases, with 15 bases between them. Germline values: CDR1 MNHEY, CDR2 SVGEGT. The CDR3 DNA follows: TGTGCCAGCAGCGACACCGGGTCGACTCAGCCCCAGCATTTT. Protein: CASSDTGSTQPQHF.

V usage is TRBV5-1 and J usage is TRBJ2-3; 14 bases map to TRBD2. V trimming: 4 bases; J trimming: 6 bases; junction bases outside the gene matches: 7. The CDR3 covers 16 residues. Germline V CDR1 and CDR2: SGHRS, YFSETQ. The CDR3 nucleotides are TGCGCCAGCAGCAGCGGGACTAGCGGGGGCCAGGATACGCAGTATTTT. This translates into CASSSGTSGGQDTQYF. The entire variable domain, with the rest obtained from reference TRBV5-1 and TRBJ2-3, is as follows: KAGVTQTPRYLIKTRGQQVTLSCSPISGHRSVSWYQQTPGQGLQFLFEYFSETQRNKGNFPGRFSGRQFSNSRSEMNVSTLELGDSALYLCASSSGTSGGQDTQYFGPGTRLTVL.

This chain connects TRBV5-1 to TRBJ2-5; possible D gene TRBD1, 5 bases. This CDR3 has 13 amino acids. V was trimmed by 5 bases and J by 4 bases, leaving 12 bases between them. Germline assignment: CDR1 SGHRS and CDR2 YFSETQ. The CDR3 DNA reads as TGCGCCAGCAGGCCAGCAGGGATAGAGACCCAGTACTTC. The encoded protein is CASRPAGIETQYF.